Following are 30 T cell receptor beta chains from one sample sequenced in a study of blood T cells in healthy people across ages. Primed by a sample-barcoded 5' primer and a J-beta primer mix, a second PCR proceeded for roughly 6 to 12 cycles. TCRdb re-called the 5' RACE reads through MiXCR, storing one row per CDR3 protein. The sample has around 1.5 million distinct CDR3 sequences; 59% are singletons. Sequencing was done on a sample of blood. All receptors derive from a man aged 18-30 years in good health.

V and J are TRBV7-2 and TRBJ2-4; unclear D gene. The closer fit of TRBJ2-7 to the DNA end suggests the J call may be wrong. Germline CDR1 and CDR2: SGHTA and FQGNSA. The CDR3 contains 12 residues. CDR3 sequence: CASSSIGYEQYF. DNA of the CDR3: TGTGCCAGCAGCTCCATCGGGTACGAGCAGTACTTC.

As to this clonotype: One end of the junction does not line up with germline, which may come from a read error. This chain uses TRBV2 with TRBJ2-5, with TRBD1 identical over 7 bases. The closer fit of TRBJ2-7 to the DNA end suggests the J call may be wrong. This CDR3 is 15 amino acids long. Per germline, CDR1 SNHLY and CDR2 FYNNEI. The CDR3 DNA is TGTGCCAGCAATGAACAGGGGCCCTCTACCTACGAGCAGTACTTC. It encodes CASNEQGPSTYEQYF.

The V and J genes are TRBV7-8 and TRBJ1-2; TRBD1 agrees at 12 bases. This CDR3 is built from 15 residues. J was trimmed by 8 bases and V by 5 bases; bases with no gene match: 9. CDR1 is SGHVS and CDR2 is FQNEAQ in the germline V gene. The CDR3 bases are TGTGCCAGCAGCCGAAGGGACAGGGGGCCAGACGGCTACACCTTC. This gives the protein CASSRRDRGPDGYTF.

The rearrangement links TRBV7-9 to TRBJ2-1, with D possibly being TRBD2 (5 bases). The CDR3 loop spans 17 amino acids. Trimming pared 7 bases from V and 1 base from J, leaving 20 bases between. CDR1 SEHNR and CDR2 FQNEAQ come from the germline V gene (reference sequence). This CDR3 is CASTPTSGGDSYNEQFF. The CDR3 coding sequence is TGTGCCAGCACACCCACCTCCGGAGGAGATTCCTACAATGAGCAGTTCTTC. The whole variable domain, filled in from reference TRBV7-9 and TRBJ2-1, reads DTGVSQNPRHKITKRGQNVTFRCDPISEHNRLYWYRQTLGQGPEFLTYFQNEAQLEKSRLLSDRFSAERPKGSFSTLEIQRTEQGDSAMYLCASTPTSGGDSYNEQFFGPGTRLTVL.

This clonotype was recorded only once. The J gene is TRBJ2-5, the V gene TRBV20-1; the D call may be TRBD1 or TRBD2 (6 bases each). This CDR3 has 15 residues. With 4 bases removed from V and 11 bases from J, the gap between germline ends came to 26 bases. The germline CDR1 and CDR2 sequences are DFQATT and SNEGSKA (reference sequence). The CDR3 coding sequence is TGCAGTGCTAAACCGGGCCTAGGGGGGTCCGGAAAGCAGTACTTC. This codes for CSAKPGLGGSGKQYF.

The chain carries TRBV5-1 and TRBJ1-1, with D unclear. Germline CDR1 reads SGHRS; CDR2 reads YFSETQ. This CDR3 has 18 residues. V was shortened by 1 base and J by 6 bases, with 25 bases between the two germline ends. In nucleotides, the CDR3 is TGCGCCAGCAGCTTGAGGGTCGACTGGGTAGGGTATGCGGCTGAAGCTTTCTTT. Its protein is CASSLRVDWVGYAAEAFF. Together with reference TRBV5-1 and TRBJ1-1, the CDR3 gives the full variable domain: KAGVTQTPRYLIKTRGQQVTLSCSPISGHRSVSWYQQTPGQGLQFLFEYFSETQRNKGNFPGRFSGRQFSNSRSEMNVSTLELGDSALYLCASSLRVDWVGYAAEAFFGQGTRLTVV.

This clonotype showed up just a few times. This rearrangement joins TRBV4-3 to TRBJ2-7; D is perhaps TRBD1 (5 bases). Germline CDR1 is LGHNA and CDR2 is YSLEER. The V and J ends lost 1 base and 2 bases respectively, with 12 bases between them. This CDR3 comprises 15 residues. CDR3 DNA sequence: TGCGCCAGCAGCCAAGGGGGCAGGAACACCTACGAGCAGTACTTC. Amino acid sequence: CASSQGGRNTYEQYF.

V and J are TRBV2 and TRBJ1-1; TRBD1 might be the D (6 bases). V was shortened by 6 bases and J by 0 bases, with 20 bases between the two germline ends. This CDR3 has 17 amino acids. The V gene's germline CDR1 is SNHLY and CDR2 FYNNEI. CDR3 sequence: CASRGPRRTGLNTEAFF. Written as DNA, the CDR3 is TGTGCCAGCAGGGGCCCGCGGCGAACAGGGTTGAACACTGAAGCTTTCTTT.

The chain joins TRBV5-1 to TRBJ1-2, with unresolved D. From germline, CDR1 is SGHRS and CDR2 YFSETQ. V gave up 5 bases and J gave up 3 bases, with 14 bases separating them. This CDR3 is 14 amino acids long. CDR3: CASSTDGPHYGYTF. Here the CDR3 DNA reads TGCGCCAGCAGTACGGACGGTCCCCACTATGGCTACACCTTC.

The chain couples TRBV5-1 to TRBJ2-3; 11 nucleotides match TRBD1. V was clipped by 4 bases and J by 4 bases; unmatched bases: 8. CDR1 is SGHRS, CDR2 YFSETQ, per germline. CDR3 size: 16 residues. The DNA of the CDR3 is TGCGCCAGCAGCCCTGGGACAGGGGGTCCTGCAGATACGCAGTATTTT. This translates into CASSPGTGGPADTQYF. The full variable domain, in which reference TRBV5-1 and TRBJ2-3 provide the parts outside the CDR3, is KAGVTQTPRYLIKTRGQQVTLSCSPISGHRSVSWYQQTPGQGLQFLFEYFSETQRNKGNFPGRFSGRQFSNSRSEMNVSTLELGDSALYLCASSPGTGGPADTQYFGPGTRLTVL.

This clonotype was seen once. The rearrangement joins TRBV25-1 to TRBJ2-5; the D gene is possibly TRBD2 (8 bases). The CDR3 consists of 19 residues. The ends were cut back, 1 base at V and 1 base at J, with 22 bases in the middle. CDR1 and CDR2 from the germline V gene are MGHDK and SYGVNS. This chain's CDR3 is CASSEWPQGGSGVQETQYF. CDR3 coding DNA: TGTGCCAGCAGTGAATGGCCCCAGGGGGGTAGCGGGGTCCAAGAGACCCAGTACTTC.

This rearrangement joins TRBV20-1 to TRBJ2-4; the D is unclear. The germline CDR1 and CDR2 sequences are DFQATT and SNEGSKA (reference sequence). The V gene lost 6 bases and the J gene lost 3 bases, with 12 bases spanning the gap. The length of the CDR3 is 13 residues. CDR3 sequence: CSALGRVKNIQYF. CDR3 coding DNA: TGCAGTGCCCTCGGGCGAGTCAAAAACATTCAGTACTTC.

This clonotype was found a few times. This chain links TRBV4-3 with TRBJ2-5; 8 nucleotides agree with TRBD2. This CDR3 has 16 amino acids. Unmatched junction bases numbered 8, after V lost 1 base and J lost 4 bases. Per germline, CDR1 LGHNA and CDR2 YSLEER. The CDR3 region has the DNA TGCGCCAGCAGCCAAGTCGAGCGGGGGAGCGGAGAGACCCAGTACTTC. Its protein product is CASSQVERGSGETQYF.

This clonotype was recorded a few times. The gene calls are TRBV12-3 or TRBV12-4 and TRBJ1-4, with 7 nucleotides matching TRBD1. The CDR3 runs 13 residues. V was pared by 5 bases and J by 8 bases, with 5 bases of the junction left unmatched. DNA for the CDR3: TGTGCCAGCAGTCGAACAGGGGTGGAAAAACTGTTTTTT. Translating it yields CASSRTGVEKLFF.

This clonotype has a handful of counts. This rearrangement joins TRBV5-6 to TRBJ2-3; TRBD2 matches at 8 bases. Trimming removed 2 bases from V and 2 bases from J; junction bases left unmatched: 4. CDR3 length: 15 amino acids. Looked up from germline, CDR1 is SGHDT and CDR2 is YYEEEE. CDR3 bases: TGTGCCAGCAGCTTAAGGCGGGGGGCCACAGATACGCAGTATTTT. It codes for CASSLRRGATDTQYF.

The V gene is TRBV20-1, the J gene TRBJ2-1; 7 nucleotides match TRBD2. Germline lookup yields CDR1 DFQATT and CDR2 SNEGSKA (reference sequence). V lost 5 bases to trimming and J lost 5 bases; unmatched junction nucleotides: 9. CDR3 length equals 14 residues. The CDR3 loop is CSAPGGSSNNEQFF. The CDR3, as DNA: TGCAGTGCTCCAGGCGGGAGTAGCAACAATGAGCAGTTCTTC.

The sample holds a few counts of this clonotype. The chain is built from TRBV20-1 and TRBJ2-4; D not resolved. This CDR3 region has 16 residues. V was trimmed by 7 bases and J by 1 base, leaving 20 bases between them. CDR1 DFQATT and CDR2 SNEGSKA come from the germline V gene (reference sequence). The CDR3 sequence is CSVTSTIRWAKNIQYF. Written as DNA, the CDR3 is TGCAGTGTCACAAGTACGATCAGATGGGCCAAAAACATTCAGTACTTC.

V gene TRBV12-3 or TRBV12-4 combines with J gene TRBJ2-7; 7 bases map to TRBD1. CDR3 length: 14 residues. V gave up 3 bases and J gave up 3 bases; unmatched junction bases: 5. CDR3: CASSFRQGYYEQYF. CDR3 coding DNA: TGTGCCAGCAGTTTCCGACAGGGATACTACGAGCAGTACTTC.

This clonotype was recorded only once. The rearrangement joins TRBV5-1 to TRBJ2-7; TRBD1 matches at 9 bases. The germline V gene encodes CDR1 SGHRS and CDR2 YFSETQ. The CDR3 has 15 residues. V trimming: 4 bases; J trimming: 4 bases; junction bases outside the gene matches: 9. CDR3 protein: CASSRRGTGTYEQYF. Here the CDR3 DNA reads TGCGCCAGCAGCCGCCGTGGGACAGGGACATACGAGCAGTACTTC.

The chain carries TRBV4-1 and TRBJ2-1, with TRBD1 matching 9 bases. Germline V gene sequence: CDR1 MGHRA, CDR2 YSYEKL. This CDR3 is 16 amino acids long. V lost 4 bases, J lost 4 bases, and 8 bases stayed unmatched. The CDR3 DNA reads as TGCGCCAGCAGCCCAGACAGGGGGATAAGGTACAATGAGCAGTTCTTC. It specifies CASSPDRGIRYNEQFF.

This clonotype was observed a single time. J is TRBJ2-2 and V is TRBV12-3 or TRBV12-4, with a weak D call TRBD1 (6 bases). The CDR3 length is 15 residues. The V end was cut by 3 bases, the J end by 1 base, with 9 bases between. CDR3 sequence reads: CASSFGQQNTGELFF. The CDR3 bases are TGTGCCAGCAGTTTCGGACAGCAGAACACCGGGGAGCTGTTTTTT.

In this sample, this clonotype turned up a few times. This sequence joins TRBV24-1 and TRBJ2-3; no clear D. This CDR3 contains 13 residues. V lost 0 bases, J lost 9 bases, and 9 bases lay in between. Germline CDR1 and CDR2: KGHDR and SFDVKD. CDR3 residues: CATSDLVGYTQYF. CDR3 nucleotides: TGTGCCACCAGTGATTTGGTGGGGTACACGCAGTATTTT.

On this clonotype: At one of its ends the junction is not consistent with the germline gene, which may arise from a read error. The genes are TRBV20-1 and TRBJ2-3; D ambiguous. CDR1 is DFQATT and CDR2 is SNEGSKA in the germline V gene (reference sequence). The CDR3 is made up of 15 amino acids. CDR3: CCARARLISADTQYF. CDR3 DNA: TGCTGTGCTAGAGCCCGACTCATCTCGGCGGATACGCAGTATTTT.

CDR3 region: CASTLLRAQKGAAFF. CDR3 DNA: TGTGCCAGCACCCTCCTGCGGGCCCAGAAAGGAGCAGCTTTCTTT. V gene TRBV11-2 combines with J gene TRBJ1-1; D remains ambiguous. This CDR3 is built from 15 residues. The V gene's germline CDR1 is SGHAT and CDR2 FQNNGV. Trimming removed 7 bases at V and 10 bases at J, with 25 bases between.

The rearrangement joins TRBV28 to TRBJ2-5, with unresolved D. V gave up 10 bases and J gave up 11 bases, with 20 bases separating them. CDR1 is MDHEN and CDR2 is SYDVKM in the germline V gene. The CDR3 consists of 12 residues. The CDR3 nucleotides read TGTGCCACCCTACGGACGCCTGAAGAGCAGTACTTC. Its protein product is CATLRTPEEQYF.

V and J are TRBV21-1 and TRBJ1-5; the D segment call TRBD1 is taken from the table without a DNA check. TRBV21-1 is listed as a pseudogene. The CDR3 extends over 14 amino acids. The CDR3 sequence is CATRLKGIGQPQHF. DNA of the CDR3: TGTGCCACCCGACTAAAGGGGATAGGTCAGCCCCAGCATTTT.

This clonotype was seen once. V usage is TRBV20-1 and J usage is TRBJ2-7; 10 bases are shared with TRBD1. Trimming removed 4 bases from V and 2 bases from J; junction bases left unmatched: 2. This CDR3 has 13 residues. Per the germline V gene, CDR1 is DFQATT and CDR2 is SNEGSKA (reference sequence). CDR3 nucleotides: TGCAGTGCTAAGGACAGGGGGGCCTACGAGCAGTACTTC. Protein product: CSAKDRGAYEQYF.

The chain recombines TRBV24-1 with TRBJ1-2; D call uncertain. The germline V gene encodes CDR1 KGHDR and CDR2 SFDVKD. CDR3 length: 14 residues. V was cut by 1 base and J by 0 bases, with 5 bases left in between. Here the CDR3 reads CATSDFKTNYGYTF. The CDR3 coding sequence is TGTGCCACCAGTGATTTTAAAACTAACTATGGCTACACCTTC.

The gene calls are TRBV28 and TRBJ2-1; TRBD2 is a possible D gene (7 bases). The better agreement between TRBJ2-7 and the DNA end casts doubt on the J call. The CDR3 covers 13 residues. Germline V CDR1 and CDR2: MDHEN, SYDVKM. DNA of the CDR3: TGTGCGACTCGGGGGGCGCGAGGTTACGAGCAGTACTTC. This gives the protein CATRGARGYEQYF.

The rearrangement links TRBV7-6 to TRBJ2-3; 8 positions match TRBD2. V lost 5 bases, J lost 0 bases, and 7 bases stayed unmatched. The CDR3 runs to 16 residues. Germline V gene sequence: CDR1 SGHVS, CDR2 FNYEAQ. The CDR3 spells CASSTPSGSSTDTQYF. In DNA form, the CDR3 reads TGTGCCAGCAGCACCCCTAGCGGGTCTAGCACAGATACGCAGTATTTT.